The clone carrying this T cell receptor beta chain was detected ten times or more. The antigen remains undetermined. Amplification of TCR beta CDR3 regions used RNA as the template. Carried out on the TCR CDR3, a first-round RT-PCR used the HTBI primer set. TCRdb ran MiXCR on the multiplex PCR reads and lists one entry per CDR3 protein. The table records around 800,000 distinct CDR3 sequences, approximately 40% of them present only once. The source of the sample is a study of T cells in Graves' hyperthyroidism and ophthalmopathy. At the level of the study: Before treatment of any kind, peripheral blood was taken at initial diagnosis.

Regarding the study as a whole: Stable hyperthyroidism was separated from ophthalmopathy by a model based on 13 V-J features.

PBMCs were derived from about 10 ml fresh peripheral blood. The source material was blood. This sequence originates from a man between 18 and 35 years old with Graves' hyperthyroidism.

The CDR3: CSVEGSGSGGYTF. Written as DNA, the CDR3 is TGCAGCGTTGAGGGGTCAGGGTCAGGTGGCTACACCTTC. The chain joins TRBV29-1 to TRBJ1-2, with D perhaps matching TRBD1 (5 bases). There are 13 residues in the CDR3. Trimming removed 3 bases at V and 7 bases at J, with 15 bases between. CDR1 SQVTM and CDR2 ANQGSEA come from the germline V gene.